These 32 T cell receptor beta chains were all obtained from the same sample, sequenced in a study of shared clonotypes between healthy human individuals. It was CD45RO-negative cells, positively selected for CCR7, that made up naive CD8 cells, with terminally differentiated effector memory CD45RA+ cells excluded. Sequencing was performed with immunoSEQ multiplex PCR; in TCRdb, only in-frame clones are kept and a portion is missing. The data contain about 2.1 million clones, 85% to 95% of them singletons. What was sequenced was naive CD8+ T cells from PBMCs. The receptor set was obtained from a man between 18 and 29 years old in good health. Some clones in this sample may be carry-over from other donors' samples.

This clone was seen only a few times. CDR3: CAWRHSGGHSYGYTF. In DNA, the CDR3 is TGTGCCTGGAGGCACTCTGGCGGGCACTCCTATGGCTACACCTTC. The chain carries TRBV30 and TRBJ1-2, with unresolved D. Deletions cut 3 bases from V and 4 bases from J, with 18 bases between. This CDR3 has 15 amino acids. Germline V gene sequence: CDR1 GTSNPN, CDR2 SVGIG (reference sequence).

The J gene is TRBJ1-1, the V gene TRBV5-4; perhaps TRBD1 as D (6 bases). In germline, CDR1 is SGHNT, CDR2 YYREEE (reference sequence). The CDR3 extends over 15 amino acids. V was pared by 1 base and J by 3 bases, with 13 bases between. The CDR3 is CASSLIPGADTEAFF. For the CDR3, the DNA is TGTGCCAGCAGCTTGATCCCAGGGGCGGACACTGAAGCTTTCTTT.

This clone showed up just once. V and J are TRBV19 and TRBJ1-1, with TRBD1 as a possible D gene (5 bases). From germline, CDR1 is LNHDA and CDR2 SQIVND (reference sequence). This CDR3 has 16 residues. Trimming took off 4 bases at V and 1 base at J, with 16 bases between the two ends. CDR3 amino acids: CASSTIPGPTNTEAFF. The CDR3 bases are TGTGCCAGTAGTACCATTCCAGGGCCTACGAACACTGAAGCTTTCTTT.

Here the CDR3 DNA reads TGTGCCAGCAGCGTGAGGACAGGCCTGTTGTACAATGAGCAGTTCTTC. Its protein product is CASSVRTGLLYNEQFF. The V and J genes are TRBV9 and TRBJ2-1; 7 nucleotides agree with TRBD1. Germline assignment: CDR1 SGDLS and CDR2 YYNGEE. This CDR3 has 16 residues. V trimming: 2 bases; J trimming: 4 bases; junction bases outside the gene matches: 9.

The V call is TRBV10-1, the J call TRBJ2-1, with 8 bases that match TRBD2. Germline V CDR1 and CDR2: WNHNN, SYGVQD (reference sequence). The CDR3 length is 17 residues. V dropped 3 bases and J dropped 4; count of bases not matched to a gene: 11. Written as DNA, the CDR3 is TGCGCCAGCAGTGACGCCCCACTAGCGGACACGTACAATGAGCAGTTCTTC. Translated: CASSDAPLADTYNEQFF.

V is TRBV10-2 and J is TRBJ2-7; D gene ambiguous. Trimming removed 10 bases from V and 6 bases from J, with 10 bases in between. CDR3 size: 10 residues. The germline gives CDR1 WSHSY, CDR2 SAAADI. Here the CDR3 DNA reads TGCGCCACCGAGGATTTCGAGCAGTACTTC. It translates to CATEDFEQYF.

J is TRBJ1-1 and V is TRBV7-9; D is uncertain. The CDR3 totals 14 residues. Per germline, CDR1 SEHNR and CDR2 FQNEAQ (reference sequence). Trimming left V 7 bases short and J 6 bases short, with 18 bases between. The DNA for the CDR3 is TGTGCCAGCAACAACCCAGAAGGGTATGCTGAAGCTTTCTTT. This translates into CASNNPEGYAEAFF. Together with reference TRBV7-9 and TRBJ1-1, the CDR3 gives the full variable domain: DTGVSQNPRHKITKRGQNVTFRCDPISEHNRLYWYRQTLGQGPEFLTYFQNEAQLEKSRLLSDRFSAERPKGSFSTLEIQRTEQGDSAMYLCASNNPEGYAEAFFGQGTRLTVV.

The chain has TRBV2 and TRBJ1-5; maybe TRBD1 (6 bases). Per germline, CDR1 SNHLY and CDR2 FYNNEI. This CDR3 comprises 15 residues. V was cut by 7 bases and J by 1 base, with 14 bases left in between. CDR3 coding DNA: TGTGCCAGCACCCTGACGGGGGCCAGCAATCAGCCCCAGCATTTT. It translates to CASTLTGASNQPQHF.

This chain connects TRBV4-2 to TRBJ2-1; tentative D call: TRBD1 (6 bases). The V gene lost 0 bases and the J gene lost 7 bases, with 13 bases spanning the gap. The CDR3 has 15 amino acids. Germline CDR1 is LGHNA and CDR2 is YNFKEQ. The DNA of the CDR3 is TGTGCCAGCAGCCAAGAAACAGGGATTGGGAATGAGCAGTTCTTC. This translates into CASSQETGIGNEQFF.

This chain joins TRBV5-4 and TRBJ1-2; the D gene is possibly TRBD1 (6 bases). Deletions cut 0 bases from V and 7 bases from J, with 19 bases between. Germline assignment: CDR1 SGHNT and CDR2 YYREEE (reference sequence). The CDR3 spans 16 residues. CDR3 DNA: TGTGCCAGCAGCTTGGCCGTTTTCCCAGGGGCATCTGGCTACACCTTC. It specifies CASSLAVFPGASGYTF.

This chain's CDR3 is CATRTSSDYEQYF. In nucleotides, the CDR3 is TGTGCCACCCGAACCTCTAGCGACTACGAGCAGTACTTC. The chain links TRBV19 to TRBJ2-7, with D perhaps TRBD2 (6 bases). Germline-derived CDR1 and CDR2 are LNHDA and SQIVND (reference sequence). CDR3 length: 13 residues. V dropped 10 bases and J dropped 3 bases, with 16 bases sitting between them.

The V call is TRBV7-6, the J call TRBJ2-7; D call uncertain. The ends were cut back, 5 bases at V and 1 base at J, with 12 bases in the middle. CDR1 SGHVS and CDR2 FNYEAQ come from the germline V gene. The CDR3 is 14 residues long. CDR3 bases: TGTGCCAGCAGCCAGAACCCTATTTCCTACGAGCAGTACTTC. Translation gives CASSQNPISYEQYF.

The chain recombines TRBV5-6 with TRBJ2-2; 7 positions match TRBD2. Germline lookup yields CDR1 SGHDT and CDR2 YYEEEE. The length of the CDR3 is 16 residues. V was pared by 3 bases and J by 6 bases, with 11 bases of the junction left unmatched. CDR3 residues: CASSWGGLRLAGELFF. The CDR3 DNA is TGTGCCAGCAGCTGGGGGGGTCTCCGCCTTGCCGGGGAGCTGTTTTTT.

The V call is TRBV7-3, the J call TRBJ2-2; TRBD1 or TRBD2 may be the D gene (5 bases each). This CDR3 contains 16 residues. Germline lookup yields CDR1 SGHTA and CDR2 FQGTGA. The V end was cut by 2 bases, the J end by 1 base, with 11 bases between. DNA of the CDR3: TGTGCCAGCAGCTTACGGGGACGGGGGAACACCGGGGAGCTGTTTTTT. It translates to CASSLRGRGNTGELFF.

In the case of this clone: Different DNA sequences within this sample yield the same CDR3. This chain links TRBV28 with TRBJ2-7; D is perhaps TRBD2 (6 bases). V dropped 0 bases and J dropped 1 base, with 7 bases sitting between them. The CDR3 runs to 14 residues. From germline, CDR1 is MDHEN and CDR2 SYDVKM. The CDR3 DNA reads TGTGCCAGCAGTTTATGGGGGGGATCCTACGAGCAGTACTTC. This sequence encodes CASSLWGGSYEQYF.

The genes are TRBV5-5 and TRBJ1-2; D remains unclear. Trimming pared 5 bases from V and 2 bases from J, leaving 19 bases between. The CDR3 length is 16 residues. Germline CDR1 SGHKS, CDR2 YYEKEE (reference sequence). This chain's CDR3 is CASSPHLGTVNYGYTF. In DNA form, the CDR3 reads TGTGCCAGCAGTCCCCATTTAGGAACAGTGAACTATGGCTACACCTTC.

Remarks on this clone: Different DNA sequences within this sample yield the same CDR3. This chain links TRBV7-3 with TRBJ2-2; no reliable D call. V was cut by 1 base and J by 6 bases, with 6 bases left in between. Germline V lookup: CDR1 SGHTA, CDR2 FQGTGA. This CDR3 has 13 residues. Written as DNA, the CDR3 is TGTGCCAGCAGCTTAATGGGCTCCGGGGAGCTGTTTTTT. Its translation: CASSLMGSGELFF.

V and J are TRBV29-1 and TRBJ2-7, with 8 nucleotides matching TRBD2. J gave up 2 bases and V 1 base, and 4 bases lay outside the gene matches. The CDR3 consists of 14 residues. The germline CDR1 and CDR2 sequences are SQVTM and ANQGSEA. This CDR3 is CSVEGREAPYEQYF. The CDR3 DNA sequence: TGCAGCGTTGAAGGGCGGGAGGCCCCCTACGAGCAGTACTTC.

The chain uses TRBV9 and TRBJ2-2; 8 positions agree with TRBD2. The ends lost 3 bases at V and 4 bases at J; junction bases unmatched: 2. The CDR3 spans 14 residues. The germline gives CDR1 SGDLS, CDR2 YYNGEE. The CDR3 sequence: CASSGSGTTGELFF. Here the CDR3 DNA reads TGTGCCAGCAGCGGTAGCGGGACCACCGGGGAGCTGTTTTTT.

The chain uses TRBV5-1 and TRBJ2-7; TRBD2 matches 8 bases. Trimming at V came to 6 bases and at J to 2 bases, leaving 16 bases not matched to a gene. The CDR3 totals 17 residues. CDR1 and CDR2 (germline): SGHRS, YFSETQ. The chain's CDR3 is CASTKSWEREIAYEQYF. The CDR3 DNA reads as TGCGCCAGCACCAAATCGTGGGAGCGGGAGATAGCCTACGAGCAGTACTTC. Based on the CDR3 plus reference TRBV5-1 and TRBJ2-7, the full variable domain is KAGVTQTPRYLIKTRGQQVTLSCSPISGHRSVSWYQQTPGQGLQFLFEYFSETQRNKGNFPGRFSGRQFSNSRSEMNVSTLELGDSALYLCASTKSWEREIAYEQYFGPGTRLTVT.

The chain has TRBV9 and TRBJ1-1; weak D call: TRBD1 (5 bases). Germline CDR1 SGDLS, CDR2 YYNGEE. Trimming stripped 4 bases from V and 3 bases from J, with 16 bases between. The length of the CDR3 is 15 residues. Here the CDR3 DNA reads TGTGCCAGCAGCCCCTCCCAGGGTACTCACACTGAAGCTTTCTTT. Amino acid sequence: CASSPSQGTHTEAFF. Based on the CDR3 plus reference TRBV9 and TRBJ1-1, the full variable domain is DSGVTQTPKHLITATGQRVTLRCSPRSGDLSVYWYQQSLDQGLQFLIQYYNGEERAKGNILERFSAQQFPDLHSELNLSSLELGDSALYFCASSPSQGTHTEAFFGQGTRLTVV.

The chain has TRBV5-4 and TRBJ2-7, with 9 bases fitting TRBD2. V shed 0 bases, J shed 4 bases, and the junction held 8 bases outside the gene matches. The CDR3 is 16 residues long. CDR1 and CDR2 from the germline V gene are SGHNT and YYREEE (reference sequence). This chain's CDR3 is CASSLVGGRAQYEQYF. In DNA form, the CDR3 reads TGTGCCAGCAGCTTGGTGGGCGGGAGGGCCCAGTACGAGCAGTACTTC.

The V and J genes are TRBV7-2 and TRBJ2-1; D is ambiguous. The CDR3 loop spans 12 amino acids. V was pared by 6 bases and J by 9 bases, with 12 bases between. Looked up from germline, CDR1 is SGHTA and CDR2 is FQGNSA. The CDR3 reads CASSVRKGEQFF. The CDR3 nucleotides read TGTGCCAGCAGTGTCCGGAAAGGTGAGCAGTTCTTC.

As concerns this clone: The sample holds other DNA sequences that translate to the same CDR3. This chain uses TRBV28 with TRBJ1-5, with D maybe TRBD1 (5 bases). V was clipped by 1 base and J by 2 bases, with 9 bases between them. This CDR3 comprises 15 residues. Per germline, CDR1 MDHEN and CDR2 SYDVKM. The CDR3 nucleotides read TGTGCCAGCAGTTTATCCAGGGTAGGCAATCAGCCCCAGCATTTT. Its translation: CASSLSRVGNQPQHF.

The genes are TRBV5-1 and TRBJ1-3; D is undetermined. The CDR3 spans 13 residues. The V end was cut by 2 bases, the J end by 2 bases, with 5 bases between. The V gene's germline CDR1 is SGHRS and CDR2 YFSETQ. CDR3 sequence: CASSFEAGNTIYF. Here the CDR3 DNA reads TGCGCCAGCAGCTTTGAAGCTGGAAACACCATATATTTT.

This clone was seen just once. This chain uses TRBV15 with TRBJ2-7, with 8 bases aligning to TRBD1. The germline V gene has CDR1 LNHNV and CDR2 YYDKDF (reference sequence). Losses at the gene ends were 3 bases for V and 5 bases for J; bases not matched to a gene: 3. The CDR3 has 13 residues. This CDR3 is CATSSRGLDEQYF. CDR3 nucleotides: TGTGCCACCAGCAGCAGGGGGCTGGACGAGCAGTACTTC.

The V call is TRBV7-3, the J call TRBJ2-1; D remains unclear. V lost 5 bases to trimming and J lost 8 bases, with 13 bases between them. The germline CDR1 and CDR2 sequences are SGHTA and FQGTGA. This CDR3 comprises 13 residues. CDR3 nucleotide sequence: TGTGCCAGCAGCCCCAACCTCTGGGATGAGCAGTTCTTC. Translated, it gives CASSPNLWDEQFF.

V is TRBV2 and J is TRBJ2-7; TRBD1 matches at 9 bases. The junction had 9 bases not matched to a gene; V was cut back by 6 bases and J by 0 bases. The CDR3 is made up of 16 amino acids. Germline V gene data show CDR1 as SNHLY and CDR2 as FYNNEI. The CDR3 coding sequence is TGTGCCAGCAGAGCCGGGACAGGGCCTTCCTCCTACGAGCAGTACTTC. Its protein is CASRAGTGPSSYEQYF. Looking up the rest from reference TRBV2 and TRBJ2-7 gives the full variable domain: EPEVTQTPSHQVTQMGQEVILRCVPISNHLYFYWYRQILGQKVEFLVSFYNNEISEKSEIFDDQFSVERPDGSNFTLKIRSTKLEDSAMYFCASRAGTGPSSYEQYFGPGTRLTVT.

The V call is TRBV16, the J call TRBJ1-2, with D unclear. CDR3 length equals 14 residues. Per the germline V gene, CDR1 is KGHSY and CDR2 is FQNENV. The V end was cut by 4 bases, the J end by 2 bases, with 11 bases between. Here the CDR3 reads CASSPTDGNYGYTF. CDR3 bases: TGTGCCAGCAGCCCGACGGACGGGAACTATGGCTACACCTTC.

V usage is TRBV7-9 and J usage is TRBJ2-7; 8 bases map to TRBD2. Germline CDR1 SEHNR, CDR2 FQNEAQ (reference sequence). The V gene end was trimmed by 1 base and the J gene end by 2 bases; junction bases not matched to a gene: 7. This CDR3 is built from 16 residues. The CDR3 DNA sequence: TGTGCCAGCAGCTTAGGGCCGGGCGGGGGGCCCTACGAGCAGTACTTC. Translated: CASSLGPGGGPYEQYF. Combining the CDR3 with reference TRBV7-9 and TRBJ2-7 gives the whole variable domain DTGVSQNPRHKITKRGQNVTFRCDPISEHNRLYWYRQTLGQGPEFLTYFQNEAQLEKSRLLSDRFSAERPKGSFSTLEIQRTEQGDSAMYLCASSLGPGGGPYEQYFGPGTRLTVT.

V gene TRBV19 combines with J gene TRBJ1-1; perhaps TRBD1 as D (6 bases). This CDR3 spans 13 amino acids. V dropped 7 bases and J dropped 10 bases, with 19 bases sitting between them. The germline gives CDR1 LNHDA, CDR2 SQIVND (reference sequence). CDR3 nucleotides: TGTGCCAGTACCTCAATTAGGGGGGAGGTAGCTTTCTTT. Its protein is CASTSIRGEVAFF.

About this clone: Without the conserved terminal phenylalanine or tryptophan, this CDR3 likely stems from a read error. The DNA is omitted, as the CDR3 cannot be located on it reliably, and the CDR3 follows TCRdb's listing. V gene TRBV7-4 combines with J gene TRBJ1-2. With termini counted, the CDR3 has 11 amino acids. The germline gives CDR1 SGHVT, CDR2 SQSDAQ. The CDR3 region is CASSPGRPFDI.